The 17 T cell receptor beta chains below all came from one sample that was sequenced in a study of T cell clonality in common variable immunodeficiency. Assay: immunoSEQ multiplex PCR; the TCRdb copy retains only in-frame clones and omits some. Singletons are absent from the sample, which has 45,000 to 70,000 clones. Sequencing used peripheral blood mononuclear cells. The receptors stem from a person aged 18 to 75 in good health.

This clone was observed many times. The CDR3 goes on 3 residues after the read ends, and that part is filled in from the germline J gene. This sequence joins TRBV7-2 and TRBJ1-6; a weak D match, TRBD1 (6 bases). This CDR3 is built from 14 residues. V was trimmed by 2 bases and J by 9 bases, leaving 11 bases between them. Germline lookup yields CDR1 SGHTA and CDR2 FQGNSA. The CDR3 loop reads CASSLMGAGSPLHF. The sequenced part of the CDR3 DNA is TGTGCCAGCAGCTTAATGGGGGCGGGTTCACCC. The full variable domain, in which reference TRBV7-2 and TRBJ1-6 provide the parts outside the CDR3, is GAGVSQSPSNKVTEKGKDVELRCDPISGHTALYWYRQSLGQGLEFLIYFQGNSAPDKSGLPSDRFSAERTGGSVSTLTIQRTQQEDSAVYLCASSLMGAGSPLHFGNGTRLTVT.

This clone was detected ten times or more. The CDR3 goes on 3 residues after the read ends, and that part is filled in from the germline J gene. The chain couples TRBV5-1 to TRBJ2-7; TRBD1 matches at 9 bases. This CDR3 contains 16 residues. V was clipped by 0 bases and J by 5 bases; unmatched bases: 9. Germline V lookup: CDR1 SGHRS, CDR2 YFSETQ. This chain's CDR3 is CASSLVGQGTLDEQYF. CDR3 DNA (partial): TGCGCCAGCAGCTTGGTGGGACAGGGTACTTTGGACGAG.

The table lists this clone with many counts. The read terminates 3 residues before the CDR3 end, so the remaining end is supplied by the germline J gene. The V and J genes are TRBV20-1 and TRBJ2-7, with D tentatively TRBD1 or TRBD2 (6 bases each). V lost 5 bases and J lost 0, with 11 bases in between. This CDR3 has 13 residues. Germline CDR1 reads DFQATT; CDR2 reads SNEGSKA (reference sequence). Partial CDR3 DNA: TGCAGTGCTGCGGGACACCCCTCCTACGAG. Protein product: CSAAGHPSYE. The complete CDR3 sequence is CSAAGHPSYEQYF.

This clone came up many times. The CDR3 end lies 3 residues beyond the end of the read and is filled in from the germline J gene. The chain couples TRBV5-1 to TRBJ2-7, with 9 bases aligning to TRBD1. Germline V CDR1 and CDR2: SGHRS, YFSETQ. Trimming cost V 3 bases and J 0 bases; bases outside gene matches: 16. CDR3 length: 19 residues. CDR3 sequence: CASSSRGITGGGPSYEQYF. The CDR3 DNA, read in part, is TGCGCCAGCAGCTCCCGCGGGATTACAGGGGGCGGTCCCTCCTACGAG.

This clone showed up many times. The read ends 3 residues shy of where the CDR3 ends; the end is completed using the germline J gene. V and J are TRBV5-1 and TRBJ2-1; 10 bases match TRBD2. From germline, CDR1 is SGHRS and CDR2 YFSETQ. Losses at the gene ends were 0 bases for V and 7 bases for J; bases not matched to a gene: 7. CDR3 length: 16 residues. CDR3 DNA (partial): TGCGCCAGCAGCTTGGAGCGGGAGGGCCTTTCTAATGAG. Its protein product is CASSLEREGLSNE. The CDR3 reads in full as CASSLEREGLSNEQFF. Filled out from reference TRBV5-1 and TRBJ2-1, the complete variable domain reads KAGVTQTPRYLIKTRGQQVTLSCSPISGHRSVSWYQQTPGQGLQFLFEYFSETQRNKGNFPGRFSGRQFSNSRSEMNVSTLELGDSALYLCASSLEREGLSNEQFFGPGTRLTVL.

This clone was seen at least ten times. The read falls 3 residues short of the CDR3 end, and the missing part is taken from the germline J gene. The V call is TRBV7-8, the J call TRBJ1-5, with D hard to call. V lost 5 bases and J 0 bases, leaving 11 bases between the germline ends. CDR3 length: 15 residues. In germline, CDR1 is SGHVS, CDR2 FQNEAQ. The CDR3 DNA, read in part, is TGTGCCAGCAGCCTCCCAGGAGATAGCAATCAGCCC. This codes for CASSLPGDSNQP. The full CDR3 protein is CASSLPGDSNQPQHF. Together with reference TRBV7-8 and TRBJ1-5, the CDR3 gives the full variable domain: GAGVSQSPRYKVAKRGQDVALRCDPISGHVSLFWYQQALGQGPEFLTYFQNEAQLDKSGLPSDRFFAERPEGSVSTLKIQRTQQEDSAVYLCASSLPGDSNQPQHFGDGTRLSIL.

This clone was seen at least ten times. Read sequence stops 3 residues before the CDR3 end, and the germline J gene provides the missing end. V usage is TRBV7-2 and J usage is TRBJ1-2, with 11 bases aligning to TRBD1. The CDR3 length is 14 residues. J lost 7 bases, V lost 3 bases, and 4 bases had no gene match. Germline V lookup: CDR1 SGHTA, CDR2 FQGNSA. CDR3 in amino acids: CASSFFGTGGGYTF. The part of the CDR3 DNA that was read is TGTGCCAGCAGCTTCTTCGGGACAGGGGGTGGC.

This clone occurred many times. The read halts 3 residues ahead of the CDR3 end, with the missing end drawn from the germline J gene. The chain recombines TRBV10-3 with TRBJ2-7; 8 bases map to TRBD1. The CDR3 sequence is 15 residues long. Germline V gives CDR1 ENHRY, CDR2 SYGVKD. Unmatched junction bases numbered 9, after V lost 2 bases and J lost 6 bases. The sequenced CDR3 bases are TGTGCCATCAGTGAGAGGCAGGGGGCGTTAATCGAG. Protein product: CAISERQGALIE. The CDR3 in its entirety is CAISERQGALIEQYF.

This clone has a count of ten or more. The CDR3 is cut off 3 residues early in the read; its end comes from the germline J gene. The gene calls are TRBV2 and TRBJ1-6; 11 nucleotides align to TRBD1. With 6 bases clipped from V and 7 bases from J, the junction kept 2 bases outside the gene matches. The V gene's germline CDR1 is SNHLY and CDR2 FYNNEI. The CDR3 length is 14 residues. The CDR3 loop is CASSGDRGNSPLHF. CDR3 DNA (partial): TGTGCCAGCAGCGGGGACAGGGGGAATTCACCC.

This clone was seen repeatedly, ten times or more. The DNA read from the CDR3 is TGCAGTGCTAGAGATCTTGTCGGCAATCAGCCC. The encoded protein is CSARDLVGNQP. The CDR3 reads in full as CSARDLVGNQPQHF. The chain is built from TRBV20-1 and TRBJ1-5; no clear D gene. The read ends 3 residues shy of where the CDR3 ends; the end is completed using the germline J gene. The CDR3 sequence is 14 residues long. Trimming removed 0 bases at V and 2 bases at J, with 8 bases between. Per germline, CDR1 DFQATT and CDR2 SNEGSKA (reference sequence).

This clone has a count of ten or more. The read falls 3 residues short of the CDR3 end, and the missing part is taken from the germline J gene. The rearrangement uses TRBV12-3 or TRBV12-4 and TRBJ2-3, with TRBD2 identical over 7 bases. This CDR3 comprises 14 residues. V lost 7 bases and J lost 5; bases outside the gene matches: 9. Partial CDR3 DNA: TGTGCCAGCACCCTGGGGGGGAAGGGAGATACG. The encoded protein is CASTLGGKGDT. The full CDR3 protein is CASTLGGKGDTQYF.

This clone was seen many times. The read terminates 3 residues before the CDR3 end, so the remaining end is supplied by the germline J gene. This chain joins TRBV10-3 and TRBJ1-5; 8 positions match TRBD1. CDR3 length: 14 residues. The ends lost 5 bases at V and 2 bases at J; junction bases unmatched: 2. CDR1 and CDR2 from the germline V gene are ENHRY and SYGVKD. The sequenced CDR3 bases are TGTGCCATCAGTCAGGACAGGGGCAATCAGCCC. It yields the protein CAISQDRGNQP. The full CDR3 sequence reads CAISQDRGNQPQHF.

Ten or more counts support this clone. The observed sequence ends 3 residues before the CDR3 terminus, with the missing tail filled in from the germline J gene. The rearrangement joins TRBV2 to TRBJ2-3; TRBD1 might be the D (5 bases). V lost 11 bases to trimming and J lost 0 bases, with 15 bases between them. The CDR3 is 14 amino acids. The germline gives CDR1 SNHLY, CDR2 FYNNEI. CDR3 sequence: CAARGATSTDTQYF. The CDR3 DNA, read in part, is TGTGCCGCTAGGGGTGCGACTAGCACAGATACG.

This clone was seen ten or more times. The sequence runs out 3 residues before the end of the CDR3; the remainder is reconstructed from the germline J gene. J is TRBJ2-1 and V is TRBV29-1; the match to TRBD2 covers 9 bases. The CDR3 covers 13 residues. The V gene's germline CDR1 is SQVTM and CDR2 ANQGSEA. Losses at the gene ends were 6 bases for V and 9 bases for J; bases not matched to a gene: 9. The CDR3 DNA, read in part, is TGCAGCGTGACGCGTGATAGCGGGAGTGAG. This gives the protein CSVTRDSGSE. The CDR3 reads in full as CSVTRDSGSEQFF.

This clone was seen repeatedly, ten times or more. The missing CDR3 end, 3 residues past where the read stops, is filled in from the germline J gene. V and J are TRBV19 and TRBJ2-3; D possibly corresponds to TRBD1 (6 bases). Germline V gives CDR1 LNHDA, CDR2 SQIVND (reference sequence). This CDR3 is built from 15 residues. Trimming cost V 5 bases and J 2 bases, with 14 bases left between them. The CDR3 DNA, read in part, is TGTGCCAGTAGTGAAACAGGGCTGTCCACAGATACG. Encoded protein: CASSETGLSTDT. Given in full, the CDR3 is CASSETGLSTDTQYF.

This clone was counted ten times or more. The CDR3 end falls 3 residues outside the read, so it is completed with the germline J gene. This chain connects TRBV19 to TRBJ2-1, with a weak D call TRBD2 (6 bases). The length of the CDR3 is 19 residues. The V end lost 0 bases, the J end lost 7 bases, and 25 bases lay between the germline ends. Per germline, CDR1 LNHDA and CDR2 SQIVND (reference sequence). CDR3 DNA, as far as it was read: TGTGCCAGTAGTATAGATCGCGGGAAAGGGATCCTCGATCCGAATGAG. Translated: CASSIDRGKGILDPNE. The CDR3 in its entirety is CASSIDRGKGILDPNEQFF. The entire variable domain, with the rest obtained from reference TRBV19 and TRBJ2-1, is as follows: DGGITQSPKYLFRKEGQNVTLSCEQNLNHDAMYWYRQDPGQGLRLIYYSQIVNDFQKGDIAEGYSVSREKKESFPLTVTSAQKNPTAFYLCASSIDRGKGILDPNEQFFGPGTRLTVL.

The table lists this clone with many counts. The sequenced fragment ends 3 residues before the CDR3 boundary, so the rest is inferred from the germline J gene. The chain has TRBV5-1 and TRBJ2-2; TRBD2 might be the D (6 bases). V was pared by 1 base and J by 6 bases, with 13 bases between. The CDR3 loop spans 15 amino acids. From germline, CDR1 is SGHRS and CDR2 YFSETQ. The CDR3 bases that were read are TGCGCCAGCAGCTTGACGGGGGATCTGGCCGGGGAG. It encodes CASSLTGDLAGE. In full, the CDR3 is CASSLTGDLAGELFF.